The present T cell receptor beta chain was sequenced within a study of blood T cells in healthy people across ages. Regarding the study as a whole: Age brought a roughly linear fall in TCR beta diversity measured per million T cells.

About this clonotype itself: No antigen is known for it.

A second PCR, run for roughly 7 to 12 cycles, used a sample-barcoded 5' primer plus a J-beta primer mix. MiXCR, applied by TCRdb to the 5' RACE reads, yields one record per CDR3 protein. The sample gives approximately 1.5 million distinct CDR3 sequences, around 36% of which show up once; about 11% is in the top ten. The CDR3 contains 13 residues. V lost 2 bases and J lost 3, with 8 bases in between. Looked up from germline, CDR1 is LGHDT and CDR2 is YNNKEL (reference sequence). This clonotype was obtained from a young woman in good health. The gene calls are TRBV3-1 and TRBJ2-7; TRBD2 might be the D (5 bases). Sequencing was performed on blood. CDR3 sequence: CASSQKLGYEQYF. CDR3 in DNA: TGTGCCAGCAGCCAAAAACTAGGCTACGAGCAGTACTTC.